This T cell receptor (beta chain) is from a study of T cells in Graves' hyperthyroidism and ophthalmopathy. RNA transcripts were the template for amplifying TCR beta CDR3 regions. RT-PCR in the first round (using the HTBI primer set) targeted the TCR CDR3. MiXCR, applied by TCRdb to the multiplex PCR reads, yields one record per CDR3 protein. The repertoire holds roughly 180,000 distinct CDR3 sequences, with over 8% as singletons. General study points: Most thyroid clonotypes with frequency above 0.001 were detected in blood.

Diagnosing involved the use of clinical symptoms, serum thyroxine and TRAb, thyroid ultrasound and orbital computed tomography. The blood sample dates from first hyperthyroidism diagnosis, preceding any ophthalmopathy symptoms. From germline, CDR1 is SGHDN and CDR2 FVKESK. The germline V and J ends were trimmed by 4 bases and 4 bases, with 10 bases remaining between them. The CDR3 consists of 13 residues. This clonotype was found many times. Antigen: not known. This TCR derives from a woman aged 18-35 years with Graves' hyperthyroidism that later progressed to Graves' ophthalmopathy. This rearrangement joins TRBV14 to TRBJ1-2; TRBD1 might be the D (6 bases). The source material was blood. CDR3 loop: CASSRRGSYGYTF. The CDR3 DNA sequence: TGTGCCAGCAGCCGCAGGGGATCCTATGGCTACACCTTC.